This T cell receptor beta chain was captured by sequencing in a study of cytomegalovirus exposure and HLA in healthy donors. The CDR3 loop spans 13 amino acids. Germline CDR1 and CDR2: MNHEY and SMNVEV (reference sequence). V lost 5 bases and J lost 5, with 12 bases in between. Vbeta (60) and Jbeta (13) primers were used in the PCR. Only in-frame clones appear in the TCRdb table, and some are missing; sequencing was by immunoSEQ multiplex PCR. The sample lists around 130,000 clones; around 85% were seen once. This clone was picked up one time. This chain links TRBV27 with TRBJ1-2; D gene ambiguous. The material sequenced was PBMCs. The receptor comes from a female donor in good health and CMV-seronegative. CDR3 DNA sequence: TGTGCCAGCAGTCCCCTGGGCAGTTATGGCTACACCTTC. Translated, it gives CASSPLGSYGYTF.